Shown below are 28 T cell receptor beta chains from a single sample sequenced in a study of blood T cell repertoires in COVID-19. Method: immunoSEQ multiplex PCR; TCRdb's copy keeps in-frame clones and lacks some. The sample consists of under 200,000 clones, around 81% of them appearing once. The sequenced material came from peripheral blood. These receptors all come from a human donor with acute or convalescent COVID-19. The donor label of this sample is uncertain.

This chain links TRBV19 with TRBJ1-6; D not certain. CDR1 LNHDA and CDR2 SQIVND come from the germline V gene (reference sequence). The germline V and J ends were trimmed by 1 base and 0 bases, with 7 bases remaining between them. CDR3 length: 16 residues. CDR3 amino acids: CASSIGSSSYNSPLHF. The CDR3 coding sequence is TGTGCCAGTAGTATAGGCTCGAGCTCCTATAATTCACCCCTCCACTTT.

The rearrangement links TRBV18 to TRBJ2-2, with 9 bases lining up with TRBD2. The CDR3 length is 15 residues. CDR1 is KGHSH, CDR2 LQKENI, per germline. The V segment lost 5 bases and the J segment 2 bases; nucleotides outside the gene matches: 3. In DNA, the CDR3 is TGTGCCAGCTCAGCGGGAGGGCGTAACACCGGGGAGCTGTTTTTT. It specifies CASSAGGRNTGELFF.

The genes are TRBV2 and TRBJ1-5; tentative D call: TRBD1 (6 bases). The V gene lost 7 bases and the J gene lost 6 bases, with 16 bases spanning the gap. The germline CDR1 and CDR2 sequences are SNHLY and FYNNEI. The CDR3 runs to 14 residues. CDR3 region: CASTLQGPSQPQHF. The CDR3 DNA follows: TGTGCCAGCACGTTACAGGGACCCAGTCAGCCCCAGCATTTT. The full variable domain, in which reference TRBV2 and TRBJ1-5 provide the parts outside the CDR3, is EPEVTQTPSHQVTQMGQEVILRCVPISNHLYFYWYRQILGQKVEFLVSFYNNEISEKSEIFDDQFSVERPDGSNFTLKIRSTKLEDSAMYFCASTLQGPSQPQHFGDGTRLSIL.

Of note for this clone: Different DNA sequences within this sample yield the same CDR3. This sequence joins TRBV3-1 (or the pseudogene TRBV3-2) and TRBJ2-2, with TRBD2 matching over 12 bases. V was clipped by 7 bases and J by 3 bases; unmatched bases: 3. CDR3 length: 15 amino acids. Germline V CDR1 and CDR2: LGHDT, YNNKEL (reference sequence). The CDR3 sequence is CASMGLAGDTGELFF. The CDR3 coding sequence is TGTGCCAGCATGGGACTAGCGGGCGACACCGGGGAGCTGTTTTTT.

This clone appeared once. J is TRBJ2-5 and V is TRBV3-1 (or the pseudogene TRBV3-2), with 7 bases identical to TRBD1. Trimming cost V 1 base and J 2 bases; bases outside gene matches: 1. Germline V gene data show CDR1 as LGHDT and CDR2 as YNNKEL (reference sequence). This CDR3 has 14 amino acids. DNA for the CDR3: TGTGCCAGCAGCCAAGGCAGGGGGCAAGAGACCCAGTACTTC. Translated, it gives CASSQGRGQETQYF.

This chain joins TRBV2 and TRBJ1-1; no clear D. This CDR3 spans 12 amino acids. Germline values: CDR1 SNHLY, CDR2 FYNNEI. Trimming shortened V by 3 bases and J by 7 bases, and 9 bases separated the two germline ends. CDR3 protein: CASSERFSEAFF. In DNA, the CDR3 is TGTGCCAGCAGTGAGAGATTTAGTGAAGCTTTCTTT.

This clone was seen once. The rearrangement joins TRBV18 to TRBJ2-7; 9 bases match TRBD1. Germline CDR1 is KGHSH and CDR2 is LQKENI. The CDR3 is 15 amino acids. Trimming removed 6 bases from V and 4 bases from J; junction bases left unmatched: 10. CDR3 DNA: TGTGCCAGCTCGGTAACAGGGGGCGATAGGTACGAGCAGTACTTC. This sequence encodes CASSVTGGDRYEQYF.

V usage is TRBV21-1 and J usage is TRBJ1-5; the DNA was not compared with TRBD1, the D call given in the table. TRBV21-1 is deemed a pseudogene. The CDR3 runs to 15 residues. CDR3 coding DNA: TGTGCCAGCAGCCGTCAGGGGGTGATCAATCAGCCCCAGCATTTT. Protein sequence: CASSRQGVINQPQHF.

The genes are TRBV5-5 and TRBJ1-2; the match to TRBD1 covers 8 bases. This CDR3 has 15 residues. Unmatched junction bases numbered 9, after V lost 2 bases and J lost 6 bases. Germline CDR1 reads SGHKS; CDR2 reads YYEKEE (reference sequence). Written as DNA, the CDR3 is TGTGCCAGCAGCTTATCGGTCGGGACAGGCAATGGCTACACCTTC. This encodes CASSLSVGTGNGYTF.

The chain has TRBV30 and TRBJ2-5, with D possibly matching TRBD2 (6 bases). Germline CDR1 and CDR2: GTSNPN and SVGIG (reference sequence). This CDR3 has 15 residues. Trimming took off 5 bases at V and 2 bases at J, with 18 bases between the two ends. The CDR3 DNA follows: TGTGCCTGGGTAAAATCGGGACTTAAACAAGAGACCCAGTACTTC. Translation: CAWVKSGLKQETQYF.

V is TRBV3-1 (or the pseudogene TRBV3-2) and J is TRBJ2-2, with 10 bases identical to TRBD2. The CDR3 has 16 residues. J was trimmed by 5 bases and V by 2 bases; bases with no gene match: 5. CDR1 is LGHDT and CDR2 is YNNKEL in the germline V gene (reference sequence). CDR3 in DNA: TGTGCCAGCAGCCAACTAGCGGGAGTAGTTACCGGGGAGCTGTTTTTT. Translation: CASSQLAGVVTGELFF.

About this clone itself: Mismatch with germline at one junction end may stem from a read error. J is TRBJ1-3 and V is TRBV7-7; TRBD1 aligns across 7 bases. CDR3 length equals 18 residues. Germline V gives CDR1 SSHAT, CDR2 FNYEAQ (reference sequence). The CDR3 protein is CASSLESRRGISGNTIYF. Here the CDR3 DNA reads TGTGCTAGCAGCTTAGAATCCCGCAGGGGGATCTCTGGAAACACCATATATTTT.

The gene calls are TRBV2 and TRBJ1-1; maybe TRBD1 (6 bases). Trimming removed 7 bases from V and 6 bases from J, with 18 bases in between. The CDR3 is made up of 14 amino acids. Germline V CDR1 and CDR2: SNHLY, FYNNEI. CDR3 region: CASKVKPGGPEAFF. The CDR3 DNA reads TGTGCCAGCAAAGTGAAGCCCGGGGGGCCTGAAGCTTTCTTT.

The chain couples TRBV6-6 to TRBJ2-1; weak D call: TRBD2 (6 bases). Trimming cost V 10 bases and J 0 bases, with 16 bases left between them. CDR3 length equals 15 residues. Germline assignment: CDR1 MNHNY and CDR2 SVGAGI (reference sequence). In DNA form, the CDR3 reads TGTGCCACCGACCAGGGTAGCGGCTCCTACAATGAGCAGTTCTTC. Residues: CATDQGSGSYNEQFF.

The chain couples TRBV7-2 to TRBJ2-3; 11 positions agree with TRBD1. The germline V gene has CDR1 SGHTA and CDR2 FQGNSA. The CDR3 extends over 16 amino acids. V lost 4 bases to trimming and J lost 7 bases; unmatched junction nucleotides: 10. CDR3 region: CASSWPGQGASNTQYF. CDR3 nucleotide sequence: TGTGCCAGCAGCTGGCCCGGACAGGGGGCCTCAAATACGCAGTATTTT.

This CDR3 reads CASRTAQETQYF. CDR3 DNA: TGTGCCAGTAGGACAGCCCAAGAGACCCAGTACTTC. V is TRBV19 and J is TRBJ2-5; TRBD1 is a possible D gene (5 bases). Trimming took off 6 bases at V and 1 base at J, with 6 bases between the two ends. CDR3 length: 12 amino acids. Looked up from germline, CDR1 is LNHDA and CDR2 is SQIVND (reference sequence).

J is TRBJ2-2 and V is TRBV18; 7 bases line up with TRBD2. Germline trimming cut 1 base from V and 5 bases from J; bases unmatched to any gene: 1. The V gene's germline CDR1 is KGHSH and CDR2 LQKENI. The CDR3 covers 14 residues. For the CDR3, the DNA is TGTGCCAGCTCACCACGGACTAGTACCGGGGAGCTGTTTTTT. Protein product: CASSPRTSTGELFF.

The CDR3 sequence: CASRLTGLDSPLHF. In DNA form, the CDR3 reads TGTGCCAGCAGGCTGACTGGGTTGGATTCACCCCTCCACTTT. This sequence joins TRBV6-5 and TRBJ1-6; D remains unclear. V lost 6 bases to trimming and J lost 8 bases, with 14 bases between them. Per the germline V gene, CDR1 is MNHEY and CDR2 is SVGAGI. The CDR3 loop spans 14 amino acids.

The chain has TRBV28 and TRBJ1-1, with TRBD1 identical over 7 bases. In germline, CDR1 is MDHEN, CDR2 SYDVKM. The CDR3 consists of 16 residues. The V segment lost 7 bases and the J segment 0 bases; nucleotides outside the gene matches: 11. The CDR3 is CASTAPGTDMNTEAFF. In DNA form, the CDR3 reads TGTGCCAGCACCGCCCCCGGGACAGATATGAACACTGAAGCTTTCTTT.

V is TRBV6-2 or TRBV6-3 and J is TRBJ1-2; weak D call: TRBD1 (6 bases). The CDR3 consists of 11 residues. CDR1 and CDR2 from the germline V gene are MNHEY and SVGEGT. V was pared by 3 bases and J by 9 bases, with 8 bases between. The CDR3 loop reads CASSYQGSYTF. The CDR3 DNA is TGTGCCAGCAGTTATCAGGGGAGCTACACCTTC.

The sample holds a few counts of this clone. The chain combines TRBV6-1 with TRBJ1-3; 8 nucleotides line up with TRBD1. V lost 3 bases, J lost 2 bases, and 3 bases stayed unmatched. In germline, CDR1 is MNHNS, CDR2 SASEGT. CDR3 length: 15 residues. The CDR3 here is CASSDPDRAGNTIYF. The CDR3 DNA reads TGTGCCAGCAGTGACCCGGACAGGGCTGGAAACACCATATATTTT.

The V gene is TRBV6-5, the J gene TRBJ1-1; TRBD1 matches at 7 bases. V trimming: 7 bases; J trimming: 2 bases; junction bases outside the gene matches: 7. This CDR3 contains 14 residues. Per the germline V gene, CDR1 is MNHEY and CDR2 is SVGAGI. CDR3 DNA sequence: TGTGCCAGCACCCGGGGACAGATTAACACTGAAGCTTTCTTT. Its protein is CASTRGQINTEAFF.

V gene TRBV19 combines with J gene TRBJ2-3; D is perhaps TRBD1 (5 bases). V was clipped by 3 bases and J by 0 bases, with 7 bases between them. The germline CDR1 and CDR2 sequences are LNHDA and SQIVND (reference sequence). The CDR3 is made up of 14 amino acids. CDR3 bases: TGTGCCAGTAGTATCAGGGCTAGCACAGATACGCAGTATTTT. Translated: CASSIRASTDTQYF.

V gene TRBV28 combines with J gene TRBJ1-5, with 8 bases identical to TRBD1. The CDR3 loop spans 13 amino acids. In germline, CDR1 is MDHEN, CDR2 SYDVKM. After removal of 3 bases from V and 11 bases from J, the junction contained 6 bases not matched to a gene. Written as DNA, the CDR3 is TGTGCCAGCAGTTTCCAAGGACAGGGAACCCAGCATTTT. This sequence encodes CASSFQGQGTQHF.

The rearrangement joins TRBV2 to TRBJ2-7; 8 bases match TRBD2. The CDR3 spans 14 residues. Per germline, CDR1 SNHLY and CDR2 FYNNEI. V was clipped by 7 bases and J by 1 base; unmatched bases: 6. The CDR3 region is CASNQRGLSYEQYF. For the CDR3, the DNA is TGTGCCAGCAATCAGCGGGGGCTTTCCTACGAGCAGTACTTC. The full variable domain, completed using reference TRBV2 and TRBJ2-7, is EPEVTQTPSHQVTQMGQEVILRCVPISNHLYFYWYRQILGQKVEFLVSFYNNEISEKSEIFDDQFSVERPDGSNFTLKIRSTKLEDSAMYFCASNQRGLSYEQYFGPGTRLTVT.

The chain has TRBV13 and TRBJ2-1; 9 nucleotides align to TRBD1. In germline, CDR1 is PRHDT, CDR2 FYEKMQ (reference sequence). Trimming cost V 4 bases and J 9 bases; bases outside gene matches: 10. The CDR3 sequence is 15 residues long. The CDR3 DNA is TGTGCCAGCAGCTCGAGTCGGACAGGGGCAGGTGAGCAGTTCTTC. Protein: CASSSSRTGAGEQFF.

The chain combines TRBV27 with TRBJ2-1, with D tentatively TRBD1 (5 bases). Germline V lookup: CDR1 MNHEY, CDR2 SMNVEV (reference sequence). The CDR3 length is 16 residues. V lost 2 bases and J 6 bases, leaving 17 bases between the germline ends. The CDR3 sequence is CASSLPGQDHSNEQFF. CDR3 in DNA: TGTGCCAGCAGTTTACCCGGACAAGACCACTCCAATGAGCAGTTCTTC.

The genes are TRBV6-5 and TRBJ1-2, with TRBD1 identical over 7 bases. CDR3 length equals 15 residues. CDR1 is MNHEY and CDR2 is SVGAGI in the germline V gene. With V trimmed by 5 bases and J by 2 bases, 8 bases remained unmatched. The CDR3 spells CASSRGQPENYGYTF. CDR3 nucleotide sequence: TGTGCCAGCAGTAGGGGACAGCCGGAGAACTATGGCTACACCTTC.